This TCR beta chain came from a study of post-analysis software for immune sequencing data. The study's findings and limits: Comparison of patients with controls showed about 5 TRBV segments more frequent in patients, TRBV5-6, TRBV5-1 and TRBV20-1 among them. Clustering by F measure revealed strong co-clustering among samples prepared together in one batch.

Details on this clonotype: Its antigen is currently unknown.

Unique molecular identifiers were present in the TCR beta cDNA libraries. TCRdb re-called the PCR reads through MiXCR, storing one row per CDR3 protein. The sample holds fewer than 850,000 distinct CDR3 sequences, 25% to 30% seen once. Germline CDR1 and CDR2: MNHEY and SVGAGI. The CDR3 is 11 residues long. V lost 10 bases and J 9 bases, leaving 16 bases between the germline ends. The receptor comes from a girl between 5 and 17 years old with multiple sclerosis. The specimen sequenced was blood. This chain joins TRBV6-5 and TRBJ2-7; no clear D gene. CDR3 coding DNA: TGTGCCACGCTTCGAGGAACCGGGCAGTACTTC. This sequence encodes CATLRGTGQYF.